Sequencing of this TCR beta chain was carried out in a study of cytomegalovirus exposure and HLA in healthy donors. V was cut by 5 bases and J by 3 bases, with 8 bases left in between. Germline CDR1 and CDR2: SEHNR and FQNEAQ (reference sequence). The CDR3 contains 13 residues. For this clone: The target antigen is unknown.

Findings and caveats of the study: Later analysis found that TCR beta chains associated with HLA were more clonally expanded than other, equally common chains. Usually a TCR sequence was rare, but some public TCRs were found in many donors. HLA restriction was apparent for most CMV-associated TCR beta chains in a later analysis.

Primers for the PCR totalled 60 Vbeta and 13 Jbeta. TCRdb keeps only in-frame clones here, not all; method: immunoSEQ multiplex PCR. The sample consists of around 200,000 clones, roughly four fifths of them appearing once. This clonotype was obtained from a woman younger than 30 in good health and CMV-seronegative. The specimen sequenced was PBMCs. The genes are TRBV7-9 and TRBJ1-5; the D is unclear. CDR3 sequence: CASSPLVNQPQHF. CDR3 coding DNA: TGTGCCAGCAGCCCTCTAGTCAATCAGCCCCAGCATTTT.